One T cell receptor (beta chain) is described in this entry. CDR3 length: 17 amino acids. V lost 0 bases and J 10 bases, leaving 19 bases between the germline ends. The germline V gene has CDR1 LGHDT and CDR2 YNNKEL (reference sequence). This sample was taken from a study of blood T cell repertoires in COVID-19. Turning to the study itself: The United States, Italy and Spain provided the acute and convalescent COVID-19 samples. The analysed material was cDNA or gDNA that came from T cells, B-cell-depleted T cells, or PBMCs.

Authors' methods: Researchers report that nucleated cell counts were estimated from reference gene primer amplification. The table came from immunoSEQ multiplex PCR; TCRdb's copy has only in-frame clones and leaves some out. V, J and clone size are those of that table, while D and trimming were read from the DNA. Among about 260,000 clones, about 89% were seen once, and the ten largest hold around 9%. Sequenced sample: peripheral blood. The clonotype originates from a man in his forties with active or convalescent COVID-19. This chain joins TRBV3-1 (or the pseudogene TRBV3-2) and TRBJ1-6; possibly TRBD1 for D (5 bases). As DNA, the CDR3 is TGTGCCAGCAGCCAAGATGCCCGCCAGGGACTTTGGTCACCCCTCCACTTT. The encoded protein is CASSQDARQGLWSPLHF.